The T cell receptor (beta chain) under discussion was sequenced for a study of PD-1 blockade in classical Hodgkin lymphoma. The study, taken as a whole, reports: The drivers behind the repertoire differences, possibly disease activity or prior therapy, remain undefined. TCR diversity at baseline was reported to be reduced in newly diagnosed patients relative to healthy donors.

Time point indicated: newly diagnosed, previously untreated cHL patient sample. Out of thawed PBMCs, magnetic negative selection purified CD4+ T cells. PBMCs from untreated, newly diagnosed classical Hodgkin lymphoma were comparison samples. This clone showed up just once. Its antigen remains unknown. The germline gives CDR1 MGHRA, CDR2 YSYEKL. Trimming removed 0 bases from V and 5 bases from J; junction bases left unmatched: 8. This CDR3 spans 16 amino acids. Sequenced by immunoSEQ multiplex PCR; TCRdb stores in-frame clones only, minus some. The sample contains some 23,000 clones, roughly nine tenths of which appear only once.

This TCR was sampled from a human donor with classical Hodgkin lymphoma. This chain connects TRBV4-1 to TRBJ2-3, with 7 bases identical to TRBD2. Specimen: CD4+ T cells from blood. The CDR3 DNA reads TGCGCCAGCAGCCAAGATCCAGCGGGGTTGGGAGATACGCAGTATTTT. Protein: CASSQDPAGLGDTQYF.